The 28 T cell receptor beta chains below come from one sample, sequenced in a study of T-cell memory formation after mild COVID-19. TCRdb independently ran MiXCR on the 5' RACE reads; one entry per CDR3 protein. The repertoire holds just over 400,000 distinct CDR3 sequences, with around a quarter as singletons. Material: PBMCs or a T cell subset sorted from them (not recorded which). These receptors came from an adult woman who had mild COVID-19 (a few samples of this study predate the infection). Cell type and time point are not known.

This clonotype was picked up many times. The chain couples TRBV14 to TRBJ2-5; 14 nucleotides agree with TRBD2. Looked up from germline, CDR1 is SGHDN and CDR2 is FVKESK. The CDR3 spans 15 residues. Trimming removed 3 bases from V and 5 bases from J; junction bases left unmatched: 2. The CDR3 sequence: CASSQGLAGVETQYF. CDR3 nucleotide sequence: TGTGCCAGCAGCCAGGGACTAGCGGGGGTTGAGACCCAGTACTTC.

A single count supports this clonotype. The chain carries TRBV18 and TRBJ2-7, with 13 bases aligning to TRBD2. CDR1 and CDR2 (germline): KGHSH, LQKENI. The V and J ends lost 4 bases and 5 bases, in that order; junction bases with no gene match: 5. This CDR3 is 15 amino acids long. The CDR3 sequence is CASSLTSGRDHEQYF. The CDR3 nucleotides are TGTGCCAGCTCACTCACTAGCGGGAGGGATCACGAGCAGTACTTC.

The J gene is TRBJ1-2, the V gene TRBV5-1, with D tentatively TRBD1 (5 bases). Germline loops: CDR1 SGHRS, CDR2 YFSETQ. The length of the CDR3 is 17 residues. V lost 0 bases and J 0 bases, leaving 15 bases between the germline ends. CDR3 in amino acids: CASSLGGRGRANYGYTF. CDR3 nucleotide sequence: TGCGCCAGCAGCTTGGGGGGGAGAGGGCGAGCTAACTATGGCTACACCTTC.

In this sample, this clonotype turned up a few times. The chain is built from TRBV7-7 and TRBJ2-7; either TRBD1 or TRBD2 may fit D (6 bases each). Germline CDR1 is SSHAT and CDR2 is FNYEAQ (reference sequence). Trimming removed 3 bases from V and 5 bases from J, with 11 bases in between. This CDR3 is built from 13 residues. The CDR3 region has the DNA TGTGCCAGCAGCTTTTCTAGGGGGGACGAGCAGTACTTC. This codes for CASSFSRGDEQYF.

In this sample, this clonotype turned up a few times. V usage is TRBV11-2 and J usage is TRBJ2-3; TRBD2 might be the D (5 bases). The CDR3 runs 14 residues. The germline V gene has CDR1 SGHAT and CDR2 FQNNGV. Trimming cost V 10 bases and J 2 bases, with 16 bases left between them. CDR3 region: CATQRVGFTDTQYF. The CDR3 DNA follows: TGTGCCACCCAGAGGGTAGGGTTCACAGATACGCAGTATTTT.

The rearrangement joins TRBV20-1 to TRBJ2-1; 8 bases align to TRBD2. Germline lookup yields CDR1 DFQATT and CDR2 SNEGSKA (reference sequence). V lost 2 bases, J lost 0 bases, and 6 bases stayed unmatched. The CDR3 runs to 16 residues. The CDR3 DNA sequence: TGCAGTGCTAGAAATAGCGGGGCGAGCTCCTACAATGAGCAGTTCTTC. Translating it yields CSARNSGASSYNEQFF.

V and J are TRBV7-9 and TRBJ1-3; no reliable D call. The germline V and J ends were trimmed by 5 bases and 1 base, with 9 bases remaining between them. The CDR3 sequence is 14 residues long. Germline values: CDR1 SEHNR, CDR2 FQNEAQ (reference sequence). The chain's CDR3 is CASSAENSGNTIYF. The DNA for the CDR3 is TGTGCCAGCAGCGCCGAGAATTCTGGAAACACCATATATTTT.

The genes are TRBV5-1 and TRBJ2-1; 14 nucleotides match TRBD2. Per the germline V gene, CDR1 is SGHRS and CDR2 is YFSETQ. The CDR3 consists of 14 residues. V dropped 5 bases and J dropped 9; count of bases not matched to a gene: 4. CDR3 DNA: TGCGCCAGCAGTGGGACTAGCGGGAGAAGTGAGCAGTTCTTC. It encodes CASSGTSGRSEQFF. Drawing the rest from reference TRBV5-1 and TRBJ2-1, the complete variable domain is KAGVTQTPRYLIKTRGQQVTLSCSPISGHRSVSWYQQTPGQGLQFLFEYFSETQRNKGNFPGRFSGRQFSNSRSEMNVSTLELGDSALYLCASSGTSGRSEQFFGPGTRLTVL.

The chain links TRBV29-1 to TRBJ1-1; maybe TRBD1 (5 bases). The CDR3 runs 14 residues. Germline CDR1 is SQVTM and CDR2 is ANQGSEA. Between the trimmed V and J ends, which lost 2 bases and 4 bases, there was a span of 14 bases. The CDR3 here is CSVEIGSRGTEAFF. The CDR3 region has the DNA TGCAGCGTTGAAATAGGGTCGAGGGGCACTGAAGCTTTCTTT. Supplemented by reference TRBV29-1 and TRBJ1-1, the full variable domain reads SAVISQKPSRDICQRGTSLTIQCQVDSQVTMMFWYRQQPGQSLTLIATANQGSEATYESGFVIDKFPISRPNLTFSTLTVSNMSPEDSSIYLCSVEIGSRGTEAFFGQGTRLTVV.

This chain joins TRBV5-6 and TRBJ2-5, with D perhaps matching TRBD1 (5 bases). The CDR3 runs 14 residues. The V end lost 4 bases, the J end lost 4 bases, and 14 bases lay between the germline ends. Germline values: CDR1 SGHDT, CDR2 YYEEEE. CDR3 loop: CASSPPQGGETQYF. CDR3 DNA: TGTGCCAGCAGCCCCCCGCAGGGCGGAGAGACCCAGTACTTC.

This chain connects TRBV7-2 to TRBJ2-5; TRBD2 aligns across 10 bases. With 9 bases clipped from V and 4 bases from J, the junction kept 11 bases outside the gene matches. There are 15 residues in the CDR3. Germline CDR1 is SGHTA and CDR2 is FQGNSA. In DNA, the CDR3 is TGTGCCAGGATGACCACAGCGGGGGGGCGAGAGACCCAGTACTTC. Translation: CARMTTAGGRETQYF. The entire variable domain, with the rest obtained from reference TRBV7-2 and TRBJ2-5, is as follows: GAGVSQSPSNKVTEKGKDVELRCDPISGHTALYWYRQSLGQGLEFLIYFQGNSAPDKSGLPSDRFSAERTGGSVSTLTIQRTQQEDSAVYLCARMTTAGGRETQYFGPGTRLLVL.

As for this clonotype: A read error may produce the germline difference seen at one junction end. This chain uses TRBV9 with TRBJ2-1; the match to TRBD2 covers 8 bases. Germline assignment: CDR1 SGDLS and CDR2 YYNGEE. The CDR3 has 17 residues. The CDR3 sequence: CASSPGGVGGGYNEQVF. The CDR3, as DNA: TGTGCCAGCAGCCCCGGAGGAGTCGGCGGGGGGTACAATGAGCAGGTCTTC.

CDR3 coding DNA: TGTGCCAGCAGCTTAGCCTGGGTAGCGGTGGAGACCCAGTACTTC. Protein sequence: CASSLAWVAVETQYF. The chain couples TRBV7-6 to TRBJ2-5, with a tentative D call TRBD2 (6 bases). The V gene's germline CDR1 is SGHVS and CDR2 FNYEAQ. With 0 bases removed from V and 5 bases from J, the gap between germline ends came to 13 bases. This CDR3 comprises 15 residues.

This clonotype came up many times. This sequence joins TRBV18 and TRBJ2-3; the D gene is possibly TRBD2 (6 bases). The germline V gene has CDR1 KGHSH and CDR2 LQKENI. V was clipped by 5 bases and J by 0 bases, with 12 bases between them. This CDR3 is 15 amino acids long. The CDR3 is CASSTDYSSTDTQYF. Written as DNA, the CDR3 is TGTGCCAGCTCAACGGACTATTCCAGCACAGATACGCAGTATTTT.

The chain's CDR3 is CASSQEASRREQFF. CDR3 DNA: TGCGCCAGCAGCCAAGAGGCCTCGCGGCGTGAGCAGTTCTTC. This sequence joins TRBV4-1 and TRBJ2-1, with D hard to call. The V gene lost 0 bases and the J gene lost 9 bases, with 12 bases spanning the gap. Germline V CDR1 and CDR2: MGHRA, YSYEKL. This CDR3 contains 14 residues.

V and J are TRBV7-9 and TRBJ2-2, with 10 bases identical to TRBD1. The germline V gene encodes CDR1 SEHNR and CDR2 FQNEAQ (reference sequence). The CDR3 has 15 amino acids. J was trimmed by 7 bases and V by 3 bases; bases with no gene match: 5. CDR3 sequence (DNA): TGTGCCAGCAGCTTTGGACAGGGGGGTCACGGGGAGCTGTTTTTT. Protein product: CASSFGQGGHGELFF. The whole variable domain, remainder taken from reference TRBV7-9 and TRBJ2-2, is DTGVSQNPRHKITKRGQNVTFRCDPISEHNRLYWYRQTLGQGPEFLTYFQNEAQLEKSRLLSDRFSAERPKGSFSTLEIQRTEQGDSAMYLCASSFGQGGHGELFFGEGSRLTVL.

This clonotype turned up a few times. The chain combines TRBV4-3 with TRBJ2-7; 8 nucleotides line up with TRBD1. The V gene's germline CDR1 is LGHNA and CDR2 YSLEER. The CDR3 totals 16 residues. With V trimmed by 1 base and J by 5 bases, 10 bases remained unmatched. CDR3 DNA sequence: TGCGCCAGCAGCCAAGGAACCCGCGACAGGGGCGACGAGCAGTACTTC. Translating it yields CASSQGTRDRGDEQYF.

This clonotype was found once. V and J are TRBV6-5 and TRBJ2-1, with TRBD1 identical over 8 bases. The CDR3 sequence is 16 residues long. CDR1 and CDR2 (germline): MNHEY, SVGAGI. Trimming cost V 4 bases and J 6 bases; bases outside gene matches: 11. In nucleotides, the CDR3 is TGTGCCAGCAGTTTCTCTTATGACAGGGGCCGCAATGAGCAGTTCTTC. Its protein product is CASSFSYDRGRNEQFF.

This clonotype was counted a few times. This rearrangement joins TRBV6-6 to TRBJ2-7; D gene unclear. V was clipped by 2 bases and J by 12 bases, with 11 bases between them. Germline values: CDR1 MNHNY, CDR2 SVGAGI (reference sequence). The CDR3 is 11 amino acids. CDR3 amino acids: CASSYPPRWYF. The CDR3 nucleotides are TGTGCCAGCAGTTACCCGCCCAGATGGTACTTC.

This clonotype was counted a few times. The chain has TRBV11-2 and TRBJ2-1; D is perhaps TRBD1 or TRBD2 (6 bases each). The CDR3 consists of 15 residues. Per germline, CDR1 SGHAT and CDR2 FQNNGV. V was clipped by 4 bases and J by 5 bases, with 15 bases between them. The CDR3 sequence is CASSWGARFDNEQFF. CDR3 nucleotide sequence: TGTGCCAGCAGCTGGGGGGCTCGTTTCGACAATGAGCAGTTCTTC.

The chain joins TRBV25-1 to TRBJ1-2; D gene ambiguous. V was pared by 3 bases and J by 6 bases, with 20 bases between. Germline V CDR1 and CDR2: MGHDK, SYGVNS. The CDR3 is 16 amino acids. This chain's CDR3 is CASSDPGRGSSHGYTF. In nucleotides, the CDR3 is TGTGCCAGCAGTGACCCCGGGCGGGGATCCTCCCATGGCTACACCTTC.

This clonotype was seen a few times. The chain has TRBV29-1 and TRBJ1-1, with 7 bases fitting TRBD1. Germline CDR1 SQVTM, CDR2 ANQGSEA. V gave up 4 bases and J gave up 4 bases; unmatched junction bases: 3. There are 12 residues in the CDR3. The CDR3 loop is CSVGQGGTEAFF. CDR3 DNA: TGCAGCGTTGGACAGGGAGGCACTGAAGCTTTCTTT.

There are a few counts of this clonotype. V usage is TRBV7-2 and J usage is TRBJ2-1; the D call may be TRBD1 or TRBD2 (5 bases each). Germline V CDR1 and CDR2: SGHTA, FQGNSA. The CDR3 spans 16 residues. Trimming stripped 0 bases from V and 0 bases from J, with 9 bases between. CDR3 amino acids: CASSLAPGSSYNEQFF. CDR3 coding DNA: TGTGCCAGCAGCTTAGCTCCAGGGAGCTCCTACAATGAGCAGTTCTTC.

The sample holds a few counts of this clonotype. V usage is TRBV18 and J usage is TRBJ2-3; D is possibly TRBD1 or TRBD2 (5 bases each). The CDR3 consists of 14 residues. Deletions cut 6 bases from V and 5 bases from J, with 15 bases between. CDR1 KGHSH and CDR2 LQKENI come from the germline V gene. The CDR3 DNA is TGTGCCAGCTCCCGGGACCCCCCCGTAGATACGCAGTATTTT. Protein sequence: CASSRDPPVDTQYF.

CDR3 sequence reads: CSPSGQGLNTEAFF. The CDR3 coding sequence is TGCAGTCCTTCGGGACAGGGACTGAACACTGAAGCTTTCTTT. J is TRBJ1-1 and V is TRBV20-1; 9 positions match TRBD1. The germline gives CDR1 DFQATT, CDR2 SNEGSKA (reference sequence). V dropped 8 bases and J dropped 0; count of bases not matched to a gene: 7. This CDR3 contains 14 residues.

This clonotype has a count of ten or more. The CDR3 sequence is CSTTFRLETFQETQYF. The CDR3 DNA reads TGCAGTACCACCTTCAGACTCGAGACCTTCCAAGAGACCCAGTACTTC. The chain links TRBV20-1 to TRBJ2-5; the D is unclear. V was cut by 8 bases and J by 1 base, with 23 bases left in between. The CDR3 covers 16 residues. Looked up from germline, CDR1 is DFQATT and CDR2 is SNEGSKA (reference sequence).

In this sample, this clonotype turned up a few times. The V gene is TRBV24-1, the J gene TRBJ1-2; the match to TRBD1 covers 7 bases. Per the germline V gene, CDR1 is KGHDR and CDR2 is SFDVKD. The V segment lost 4 bases and the J segment 4 bases; nucleotides outside the gene matches: 8. The CDR3 runs to 15 residues. CDR3 bases: TGTGCCACCAGTGACTCTAAGGACAGGTCCTATGGCTACACCTTC. Its translation is CATSDSKDRSYGYTF.

This chain connects TRBV5-1 to TRBJ2-5, with 12 positions matching TRBD1. This CDR3 region has 15 residues. Trimming at V came to 4 bases and at J to 5 bases, leaving 6 bases not matched to a gene. The germline CDR1 and CDR2 sequences are SGHRS and YFSETQ. In DNA, the CDR3 is TGCGCCAGCAGCCCGGGACAGGGGGCGTTGGAGACCCAGTACTTC. It translates to CASSPGQGALETQYF.